This T cell receptor beta chain was identified in a study of response to subunit inactivated influenza vaccine. CDR3 size: 17 residues. In germline, CDR1 is DFQATT, CDR2 SNEGSKA (reference sequence). V trimming: 2 bases; J trimming: 2 bases; junction bases outside the gene matches: 11. Whole-study results and caveats: Few new T cells, the authors suggested, are recruited by each seasonal influenza vaccination.

With respect to this clonotype: Its antigen is undetermined.

MiXCR, applied by TCRdb to the RT-PCR reads, yields one record per CDR3 protein. The sample includes about 580,000 distinct CDR3 sequences, 11% to 15% of them seen just once. The sequence was obtained from a man in his fifties or sixties who received an inactivated influenza vaccine. Sequences were derived from PBMCs from blood, sampled roughly 12 days after vaccination. The chain recombines TRBV20-1 with TRBJ2-1, with TRBD2 identical over 8 bases. The CDR3 DNA follows: TGCAGTGCTAGACCCCACGGAGCGGGAGCCCCCTACAATGAGCAGTTCTTC. It codes for CSARPHGAGAPYNEQFF.